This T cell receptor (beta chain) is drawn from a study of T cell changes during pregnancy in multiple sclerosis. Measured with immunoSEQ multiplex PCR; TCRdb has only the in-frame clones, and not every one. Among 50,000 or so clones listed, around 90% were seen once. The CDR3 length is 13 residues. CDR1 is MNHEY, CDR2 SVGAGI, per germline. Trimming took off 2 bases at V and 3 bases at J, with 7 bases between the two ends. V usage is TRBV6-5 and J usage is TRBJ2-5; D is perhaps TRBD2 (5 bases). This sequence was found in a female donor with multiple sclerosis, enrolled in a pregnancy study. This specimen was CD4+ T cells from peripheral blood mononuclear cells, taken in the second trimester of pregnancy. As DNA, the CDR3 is TGTGCCAGCAGTTACACAGCGGAAGAGACCCAGTACTTC. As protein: CASSYTAEETQYF.